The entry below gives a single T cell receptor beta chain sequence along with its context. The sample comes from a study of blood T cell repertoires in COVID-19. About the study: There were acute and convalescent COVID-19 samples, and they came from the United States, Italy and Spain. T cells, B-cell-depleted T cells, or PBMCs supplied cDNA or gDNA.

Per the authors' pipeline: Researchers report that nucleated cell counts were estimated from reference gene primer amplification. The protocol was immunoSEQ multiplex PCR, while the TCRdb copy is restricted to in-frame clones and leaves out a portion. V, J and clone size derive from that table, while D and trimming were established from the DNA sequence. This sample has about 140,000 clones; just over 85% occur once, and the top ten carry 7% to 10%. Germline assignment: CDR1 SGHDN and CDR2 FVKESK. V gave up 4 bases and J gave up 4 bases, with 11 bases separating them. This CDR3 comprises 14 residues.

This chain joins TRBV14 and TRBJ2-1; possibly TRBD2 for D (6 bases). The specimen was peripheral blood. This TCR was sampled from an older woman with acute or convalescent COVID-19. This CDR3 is CASSPLGGYNEQFF. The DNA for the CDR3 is TGTGCCAGCAGCCCACTAGGAGGGTACAATGAGCAGTTCTTC.